A single sample is the source of the 28 T cell receptor beta chains below, sequenced in a study of CD8+ T cells in alopecia areata. cDNA prepared by RNA extraction and subsequent reverse transcription served as the template for sequencing. TCRdb's copy holds only in-frame clones and misses some; the assay was immunoSEQ multiplex PCR. Found here are some 160,000 clones, roughly two thirds of them singletons; the top ten hold 0.91%. Treatment indicated: oral pan-JAK inhibitor, 5-10 mg twice daily. Specimen: CD4+ T cells sorted from blood, collected at week 4, from a patient treated with tofacitinib. All receptors derive from a human donor with alopecia areata.

The chain combines TRBV29-1 with TRBJ2-2, with 9 bases matching TRBD1. Per germline, CDR1 SQVTM and CDR2 ANQGSEA. Trimming removed 7 bases from V and 0 bases from J; junction bases left unmatched: 6. This CDR3 has 15 amino acids. CDR3 protein: CSAGTGNPNTGELFF. The CDR3 bases are TGCAGCGCGGGGACAGGGAACCCGAACACCGGGGAGCTGTTTTTT.

V and J are TRBV30 and TRBJ2-3, with D possibly TRBD2 on 6 matching bases. The CDR3 has 13 residues. Between the trimmed V and J ends, which lost 2 bases and 5 bases, there was a span of 11 bases. Germline V gives CDR1 GTSNPN, CDR2 SVGIG (reference sequence). The chain's CDR3 is CAWSLARGDTQYF. The DNA for the CDR3 is TGTGCCTGGAGTCTGGCGCGGGGAGATACGCAGTATTTT.

The sample holds a few counts of this clone. J is TRBJ1-1 and V is TRBV6-5; D is ambiguous. Trimming pared 4 bases from V and 9 bases from J, leaving 12 bases between. This CDR3 comprises 12 residues. The germline gives CDR1 MNHEY, CDR2 SVGAGI. This CDR3 is CASSSRRDKAFF. The CDR3 DNA reads TGTGCCAGCAGTTCGCGCCGGGATAAAGCTTTCTTT.

The chain has TRBV19 and TRBJ1-5; possibly TRBD1 for D (5 bases). Looked up from germline, CDR1 is LNHDA and CDR2 is SQIVND (reference sequence). The CDR3 length is 15 residues. Trimming took off 9 bases at V and 0 bases at J, with 15 bases between the two ends. The CDR3 DNA follows: TGTGCCAGCACCCTAGGGGATTATAGCAATCAGCCCCAGCATTTT. Translation: CASTLGDYSNQPQHF.

The chain combines TRBV6-5 with TRBJ2-5, with D maybe TRBD1 (5 bases). Trimming stripped 6 bases from V and 3 bases from J, with 11 bases between. Looked up from germline, CDR1 is MNHEY and CDR2 is SVGAGI. The CDR3 runs 13 residues. CDR3 in amino acids: CASRKTGKETQYF. The CDR3 region has the DNA TGTGCCAGCAGGAAAACAGGAAAAGAGACCCAGTACTTC.

The V and J genes are TRBV27 and TRBJ2-3; D not certain. This CDR3 is built from 15 residues. Germline lookup yields CDR1 MNHEY and CDR2 SMNVEV (reference sequence). V was pared by 1 base and J by 0 bases, with 8 bases between. The CDR3 reads CASSLFGRSTDTQYF. The CDR3 DNA reads TGTGCCAGCAGTTTATTTGGCAGAAGCACAGATACGCAGTATTTT.

This chain uses TRBV29-1 with TRBJ1-2; no firm D call. V was trimmed by 2 bases and J by 2 bases, leaving 15 bases between them. CDR1 SQVTM and CDR2 ANQGSEA come from the germline V gene. The CDR3 covers 15 residues. CDR3 in amino acids: CSVELASSPNYGYTF. The CDR3, as DNA: TGCAGCGTTGAATTAGCGTCATCTCCCAACTATGGCTACACCTTC.

The chain has TRBV5-1 and TRBJ2-5; weak D call: TRBD2 (5 bases). Germline V CDR1 and CDR2: SGHRS, YFSETQ. There are 15 residues in the CDR3. V was pared by 0 bases and J by 0 bases, with 9 bases between. CDR3 sequence (DNA): TGCGCCAGCAGCTTGGCCGGGATGTACCAAGAGACCCAGTACTTC. Translating it yields CASSLAGMYQETQYF. Using reference TRBV5-1 and TRBJ2-5 for the parts outside the CDR3, the full variable domain is KAGVTQTPRYLIKTRGQQVTLSCSPISGHRSVSWYQQTPGQGLQFLFEYFSETQRNKGNFPGRFSGRQFSNSRSEMNVSTLELGDSALYLCASSLAGMYQETQYFGPGTRLLVL.

The V gene is TRBV30, the J gene TRBJ2-2, with a tentative D call TRBD2 (5 bases). Germline V lookup: CDR1 GTSNPN, CDR2 SVGIG (reference sequence). The CDR3 is made up of 17 amino acids. The V gene lost 0 bases and the J gene lost 1 base, with 15 bases spanning the gap. CDR3 in amino acids: CAWSVLGRGWNTGELFF. The CDR3 DNA reads as TGTGCCTGGAGTGTATTAGGACGGGGATGGAACACCGGGGAGCTGTTTTTT.

The chain joins TRBV9 to TRBJ1-2, with TRBD1 matching 8 bases. The junction had 5 bases not matched to a gene; V was cut back by 0 bases and J by 4 bases. Germline V gene data show CDR1 as SGDLS and CDR2 as YYNGEE. This CDR3 contains 15 residues. The CDR3 spells CASSVEGRGLYGYTF. For the CDR3, the DNA is TGTGCCAGCAGCGTAGAGGGCAGGGGGCTCTATGGCTACACCTTC.

The chain links TRBV4-1 to TRBJ1-2; D not certain. The CDR3 consists of 15 residues. Trimming cost V 1 base and J 4 bases, with 13 bases left between them. Germline CDR1 reads MGHRA; CDR2 reads YSYEKL. CDR3 amino acids: CASSQVGQVRYGYTF. CDR3 nucleotides: TGCGCCAGCAGCCAAGTAGGGCAGGTGCGCTATGGCTACACCTTC.

The rearrangement uses TRBV30 and TRBJ1-1; 7 bases are a match to TRBD1. Trimming cost V 1 base and J 8 bases; bases outside gene matches: 1. Germline CDR1 reads GTSNPN; CDR2 reads SVGIG (reference sequence). CDR3 length: 11 residues. As DNA, the CDR3 is TGTGCCTGGAGTGAACAGGGGGAAGCTTTCTTT. Protein: CAWSEQGEAFF.

The rearrangement links TRBV30 to TRBJ1-1; D is unresolved. V was shortened by 7 bases and J by 0 bases, with 12 bases between the two germline ends. Germline CDR1 and CDR2: GTSNPN and SVGIG (reference sequence). The CDR3 is 13 amino acids. This CDR3 reads CASDINMNTEAFF. The CDR3 bases are TGTGCCTCAGATATCAACATGAACACTGAAGCTTTCTTT.

The genes are TRBV7-2 and TRBJ2-5; TRBD1 agrees at 7 bases. CDR3 size: 13 residues. Germline loops: CDR1 SGHTA, CDR2 FQGNSA. V lost 5 bases to trimming and J lost 4 bases; unmatched junction nucleotides: 4. The CDR3: CASSRTGGETQYF. The CDR3 nucleotides are TGTGCCAGCAGCAGGACAGGCGGAGAGACCCAGTACTTC.

V and J are TRBV30 and TRBJ2-2; 7 bases match TRBD1. The CDR3 length is 17 residues. Per germline, CDR1 GTSNPN and CDR2 SVGIG (reference sequence). J lost 5 bases, V lost 0 bases, and 12 bases had no gene match. The CDR3 loop reads CAWSVLRDSVRTGELFF. DNA of the CDR3: TGTGCCTGGAGTGTCTTGAGGGACAGTGTCCGAACCGGGGAGCTGTTTTTT.

This sequence joins TRBV12-5 and TRBJ1-5; the D gene is possibly TRBD1 (5 bases). This CDR3 is built from 15 residues. Per the germline V gene, CDR1 is LGHNT and CDR2 is FRNRAP. V lost 6 bases to trimming and J lost 2 bases, with 14 bases between them. CDR3 sequence (DNA): TGTGCTAGTGGGCCCAGGGATTCGGGCAATCAGCCCCAGCATTTT. This codes for CASGPRDSGNQPQHF.

The chain links TRBV29-1 to TRBJ2-1, with 7 bases matching TRBD1. CDR1 is SQVTM and CDR2 is ANQGSEA in the germline V gene. The CDR3 runs to 15 residues. V gave up 0 bases and J gave up 1 base; unmatched junction bases: 3. CDR3 residues: CSVEDQGVSYNEQFF. DNA of the CDR3: TGCAGCGTTGAAGACCAGGGGGTATCCTACAATGAGCAGTTCTTC.

The V call is TRBV7-9, the J call TRBJ1-5, with D unresolved. The CDR3 sequence is 13 residues long. Trimming left V 1 base short and J 6 bases short, with 7 bases between. The germline CDR1 and CDR2 sequences are SEHNR and FQNEAQ (reference sequence). The CDR3 loop is CASSLGRSQPQHF. The CDR3 bases are TGTGCCAGCAGCTTAGGGCGCAGTCAGCCCCAGCATTTT.

This sequence joins TRBV29-1 and TRBJ2-3; TRBD1 matches at 7 bases. V shed 6 bases and J 4 bases; nucleotides not matched to a gene: 4. There are 12 residues in the CDR3. Per germline, CDR1 SQVTM and CDR2 ANQGSEA. The DNA for the CDR3 is TGCAGCGTGGGGGACAGATCAGATACGCAGTATTTT. Residues: CSVGDRSDTQYF.

A few counts support this clone. Different DNA sequences within this sample yield the same CDR3. The chain uses TRBV10-3 and TRBJ1-2; D is unresolved. Trimming stripped 4 bases from V and 8 bases from J, with 8 bases between. The CDR3 has 11 amino acids. The germline CDR1 and CDR2 sequences are ENHRY and SYGVKD. The CDR3 sequence is CAISGGEGYTF. The CDR3 region has the DNA TGTGCCATCAGTGGTGGAGAAGGCTACACCTTC.

The rearrangement links TRBV27 to TRBJ1-4; unclear D gene. Germline V CDR1 and CDR2: MNHEY, SMNVEV (reference sequence). The V and J ends lost 8 bases and 14 bases respectively, with 12 bases between them. The CDR3 length is 10 residues. CDR3 region: CASPDLSLFF. CDR3 bases: TGTGCCAGCCCGGACCTTAGCCTGTTTTTT.

The chain joins TRBV11-2 to TRBJ2-3; 8 bases map to TRBD2. CDR1 and CDR2 (germline): SGHAT, FQNNGV. V shed 0 bases and J 1 base; nucleotides not matched to a gene: 0. The CDR3 loop spans 15 amino acids. The CDR3 protein is CASSLERGGTDTQYF. The DNA of the CDR3 is TGTGCCAGCAGCTTAGAGCGGGGGGGCACAGATACGCAGTATTTT.

V and J are TRBV5-3 and TRBJ1-3; weak D call: TRBD1 (5 bases). TRBV5-3 is annotated as an ORF whose role is uncertain. V was clipped by 3 bases and J by 0 bases, with 13 bases between them. The CDR3 runs 16 residues. The CDR3 DNA reads as TGTGCCAGAAGCTCCCACAGGAATATCTCTGGAAACACCATATATTTT. It codes for CARSSHRNISGNTIYF.

This clone has a handful of counts. This chain links TRBV19 with TRBJ2-1, with D perhaps matching TRBD2 (6 bases). Germline CDR1 and CDR2: LNHDA and SQIVND (reference sequence). V lost 9 bases to trimming and J lost 10 bases, with 16 bases between them. This CDR3 region has 12 residues. In DNA form, the CDR3 reads TGTGCCAGCCGTAGCGGAGCCGGAGAGCAGTTCTTC. This codes for CASRSGAGEQFF.

The chain combines TRBV6-6 with TRBJ1-3; 7 nucleotides match TRBD1. Germline V lookup: CDR1 MNHNY, CDR2 SVGAGI (reference sequence). The CDR3 covers 14 residues. V lost 10 bases and J lost 4; bases outside the gene matches: 10. The CDR3 reads CAMSPTGKGNTIYF. CDR3 in DNA: TGTGCCATGTCCCCGACAGGGAAAGGAAACACCATATATTTT.

The rearrangement uses TRBV25-1 and TRBJ2-7; 7 bases align to TRBD1. The junction had 9 bases not matched to a gene; V was cut back by 4 bases and J by 0 bases. Per germline, CDR1 MGHDK and CDR2 SYGVNS. The CDR3 covers 16 residues. This CDR3 is CASSVRTGLFSYEQYF. The CDR3 DNA sequence: TGTGCCAGCAGTGTCAGGACAGGTTTATTCTCCTACGAGCAGTACTTC.

The J gene is TRBJ1-1, the V gene TRBV7-8; 7 bases line up with TRBD1. CDR3 length: 15 amino acids. V gave up 3 bases and J gave up 6 bases; unmatched junction bases: 10. The germline V gene encodes CDR1 SGHVS and CDR2 FQNEAQ. The CDR3 DNA reads as TGTGCCAGCAGCTTGTTAAAGGGGGCTTTAGCTGAAGCTTTCTTT. Protein product: CASSLLKGALAEAFF.

This clone was counted between two and nine times. The gene calls are TRBV30 and TRBJ1-1; TRBD1 aligns across 8 bases. The CDR3 runs to 14 residues. V lost 5 bases and J lost 4; bases outside the gene matches: 9. Per the germline V gene, CDR1 is GTSNPN and CDR2 is SVGIG (reference sequence). This chain's CDR3 is CAWPLDREGTEAFF. In DNA, the CDR3 is TGTGCCTGGCCCCTGGACAGGGAGGGCACTGAAGCTTTCTTT.